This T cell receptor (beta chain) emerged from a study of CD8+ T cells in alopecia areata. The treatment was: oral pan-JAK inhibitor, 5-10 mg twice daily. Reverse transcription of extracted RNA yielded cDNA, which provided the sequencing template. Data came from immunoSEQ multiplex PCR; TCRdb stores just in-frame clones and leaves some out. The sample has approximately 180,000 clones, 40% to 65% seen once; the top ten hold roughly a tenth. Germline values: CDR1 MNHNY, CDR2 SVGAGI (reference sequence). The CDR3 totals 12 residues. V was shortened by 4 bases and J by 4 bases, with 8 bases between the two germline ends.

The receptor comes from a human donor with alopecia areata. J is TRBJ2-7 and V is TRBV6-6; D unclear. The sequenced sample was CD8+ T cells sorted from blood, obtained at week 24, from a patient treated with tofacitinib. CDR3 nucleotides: TGTGCCAGCAGTTTTAGGCCTTACGAGCAGTACTTC. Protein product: CASSFRPYEQYF.